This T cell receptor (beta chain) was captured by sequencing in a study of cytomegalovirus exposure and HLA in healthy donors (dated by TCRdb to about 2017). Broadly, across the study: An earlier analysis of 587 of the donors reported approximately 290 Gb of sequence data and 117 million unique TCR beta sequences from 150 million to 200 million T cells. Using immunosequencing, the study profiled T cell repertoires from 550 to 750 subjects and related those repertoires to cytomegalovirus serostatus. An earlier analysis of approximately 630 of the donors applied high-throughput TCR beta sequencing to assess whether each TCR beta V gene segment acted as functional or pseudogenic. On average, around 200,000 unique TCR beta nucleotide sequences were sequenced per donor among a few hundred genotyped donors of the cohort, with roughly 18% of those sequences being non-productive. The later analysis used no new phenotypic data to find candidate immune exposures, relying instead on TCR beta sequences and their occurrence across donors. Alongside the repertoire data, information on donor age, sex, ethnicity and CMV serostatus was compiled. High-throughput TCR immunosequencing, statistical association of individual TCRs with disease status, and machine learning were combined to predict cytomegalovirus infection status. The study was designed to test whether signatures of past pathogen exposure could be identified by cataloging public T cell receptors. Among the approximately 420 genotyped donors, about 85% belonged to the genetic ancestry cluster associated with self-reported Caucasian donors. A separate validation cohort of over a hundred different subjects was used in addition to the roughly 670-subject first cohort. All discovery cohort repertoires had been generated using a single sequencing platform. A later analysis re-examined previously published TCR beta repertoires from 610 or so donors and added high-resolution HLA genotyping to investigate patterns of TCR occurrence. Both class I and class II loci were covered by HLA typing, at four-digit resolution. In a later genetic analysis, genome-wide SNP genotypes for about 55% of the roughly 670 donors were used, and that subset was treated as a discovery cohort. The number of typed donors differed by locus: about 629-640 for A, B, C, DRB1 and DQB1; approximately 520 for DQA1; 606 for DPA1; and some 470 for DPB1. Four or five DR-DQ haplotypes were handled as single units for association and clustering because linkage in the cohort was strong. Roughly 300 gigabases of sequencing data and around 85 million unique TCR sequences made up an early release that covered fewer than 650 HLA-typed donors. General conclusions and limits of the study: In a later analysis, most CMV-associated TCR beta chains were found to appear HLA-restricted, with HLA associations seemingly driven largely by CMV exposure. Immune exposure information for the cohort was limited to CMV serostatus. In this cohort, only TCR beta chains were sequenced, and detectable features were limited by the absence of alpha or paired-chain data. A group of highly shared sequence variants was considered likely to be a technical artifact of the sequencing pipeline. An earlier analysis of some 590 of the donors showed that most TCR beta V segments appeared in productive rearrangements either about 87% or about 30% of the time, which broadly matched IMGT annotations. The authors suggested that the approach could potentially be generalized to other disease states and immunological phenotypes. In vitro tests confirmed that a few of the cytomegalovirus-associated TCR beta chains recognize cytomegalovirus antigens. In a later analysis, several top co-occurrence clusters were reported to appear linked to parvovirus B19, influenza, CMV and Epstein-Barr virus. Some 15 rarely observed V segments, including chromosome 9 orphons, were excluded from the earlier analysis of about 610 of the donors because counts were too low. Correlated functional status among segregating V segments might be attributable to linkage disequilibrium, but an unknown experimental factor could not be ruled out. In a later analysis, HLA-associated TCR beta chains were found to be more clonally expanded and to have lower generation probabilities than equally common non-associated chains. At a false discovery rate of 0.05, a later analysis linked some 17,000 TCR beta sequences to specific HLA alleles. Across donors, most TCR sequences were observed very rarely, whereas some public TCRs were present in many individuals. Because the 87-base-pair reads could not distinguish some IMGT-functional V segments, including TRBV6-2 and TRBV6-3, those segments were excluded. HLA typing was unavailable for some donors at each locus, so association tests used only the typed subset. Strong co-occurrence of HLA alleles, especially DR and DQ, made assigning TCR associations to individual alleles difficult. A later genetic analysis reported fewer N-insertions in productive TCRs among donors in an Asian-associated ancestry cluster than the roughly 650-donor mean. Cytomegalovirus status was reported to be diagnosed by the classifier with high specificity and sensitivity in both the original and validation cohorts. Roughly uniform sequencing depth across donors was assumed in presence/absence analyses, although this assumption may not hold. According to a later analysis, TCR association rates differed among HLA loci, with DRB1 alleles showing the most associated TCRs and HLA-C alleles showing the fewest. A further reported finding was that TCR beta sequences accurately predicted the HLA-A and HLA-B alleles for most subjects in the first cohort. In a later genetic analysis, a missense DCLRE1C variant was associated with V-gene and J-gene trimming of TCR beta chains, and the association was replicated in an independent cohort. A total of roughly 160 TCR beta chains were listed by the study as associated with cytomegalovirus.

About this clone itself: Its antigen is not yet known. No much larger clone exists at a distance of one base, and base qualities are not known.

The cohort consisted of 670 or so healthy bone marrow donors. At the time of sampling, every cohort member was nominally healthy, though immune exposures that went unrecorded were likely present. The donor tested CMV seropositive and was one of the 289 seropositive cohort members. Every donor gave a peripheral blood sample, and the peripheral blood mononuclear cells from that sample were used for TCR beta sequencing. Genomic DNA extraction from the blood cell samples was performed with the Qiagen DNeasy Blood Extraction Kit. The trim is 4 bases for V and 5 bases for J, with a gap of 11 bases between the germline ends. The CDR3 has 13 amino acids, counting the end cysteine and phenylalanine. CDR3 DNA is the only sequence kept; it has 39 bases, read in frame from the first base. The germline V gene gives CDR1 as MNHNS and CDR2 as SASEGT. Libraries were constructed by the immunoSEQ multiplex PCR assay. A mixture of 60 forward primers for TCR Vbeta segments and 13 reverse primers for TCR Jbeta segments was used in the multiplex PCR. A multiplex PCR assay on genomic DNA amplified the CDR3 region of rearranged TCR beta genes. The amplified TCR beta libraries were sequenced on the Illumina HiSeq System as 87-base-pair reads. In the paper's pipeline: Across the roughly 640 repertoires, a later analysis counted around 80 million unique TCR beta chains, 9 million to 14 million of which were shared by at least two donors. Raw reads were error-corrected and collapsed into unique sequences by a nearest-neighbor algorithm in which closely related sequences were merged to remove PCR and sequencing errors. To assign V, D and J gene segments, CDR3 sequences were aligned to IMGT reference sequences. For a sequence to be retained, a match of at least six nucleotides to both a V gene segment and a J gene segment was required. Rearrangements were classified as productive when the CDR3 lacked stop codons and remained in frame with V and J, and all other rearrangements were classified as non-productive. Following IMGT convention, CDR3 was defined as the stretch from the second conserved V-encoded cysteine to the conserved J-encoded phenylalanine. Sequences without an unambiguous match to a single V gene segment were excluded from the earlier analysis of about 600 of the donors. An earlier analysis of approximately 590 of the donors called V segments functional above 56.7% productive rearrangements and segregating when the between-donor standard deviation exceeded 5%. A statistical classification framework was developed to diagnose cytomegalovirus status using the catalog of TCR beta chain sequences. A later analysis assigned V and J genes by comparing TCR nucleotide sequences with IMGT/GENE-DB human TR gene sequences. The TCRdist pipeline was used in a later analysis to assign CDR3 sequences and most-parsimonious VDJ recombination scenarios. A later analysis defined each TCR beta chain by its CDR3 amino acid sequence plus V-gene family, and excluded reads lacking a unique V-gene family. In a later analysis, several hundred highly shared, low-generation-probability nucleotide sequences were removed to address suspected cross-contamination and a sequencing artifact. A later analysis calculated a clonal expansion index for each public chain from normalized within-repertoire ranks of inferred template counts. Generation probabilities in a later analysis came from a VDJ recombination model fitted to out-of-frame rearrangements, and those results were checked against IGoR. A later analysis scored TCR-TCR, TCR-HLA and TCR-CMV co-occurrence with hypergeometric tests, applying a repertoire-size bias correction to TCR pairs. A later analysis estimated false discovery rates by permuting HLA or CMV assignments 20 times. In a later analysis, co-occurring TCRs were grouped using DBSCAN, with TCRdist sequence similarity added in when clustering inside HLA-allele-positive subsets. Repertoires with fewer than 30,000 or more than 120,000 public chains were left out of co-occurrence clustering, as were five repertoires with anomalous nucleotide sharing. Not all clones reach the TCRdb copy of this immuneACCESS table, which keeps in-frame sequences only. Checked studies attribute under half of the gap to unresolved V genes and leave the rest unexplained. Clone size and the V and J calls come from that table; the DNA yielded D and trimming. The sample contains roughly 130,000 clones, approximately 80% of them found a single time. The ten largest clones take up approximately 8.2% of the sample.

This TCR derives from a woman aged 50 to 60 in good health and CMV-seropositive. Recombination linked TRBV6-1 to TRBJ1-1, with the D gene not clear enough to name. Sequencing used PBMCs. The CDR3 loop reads CASSASGLTEAFF. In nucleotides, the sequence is TGTGCCAGCAGTGCATCGGGGTTGACTGAAGCTTTCTTT.